What follows are 9 T cell receptor beta chains derived from one specimen sequenced in a study of shared clonotypes between healthy human individuals. The data were produced by immunoSEQ multiplex PCR, yet TCRdb's version contains in-frame clones alone and is incomplete. Seen here are 650,000 to 750,000 clones, more than 70% observed once, and the top ten hold 1.8%. Specimen: memory CD4+ T cells sorted from blood. Subset denoted: CD45RA-negative fraction. All receptors derive from a woman aged 25 to 39 in good health.

The chain combines TRBV6-1 with TRBJ2-2; D not certain. CDR3 size: 16 residues. Germline CDR1 and CDR2: MNHNS and SASEGT. V lost 2 bases and J lost 2, with 12 bases in between. CDR3 sequence reads: CASSELRRRNTGELFF. CDR3 bases: TGTGCCAGCAGTGAATTACGGCGAAGAAACACCGGGGAGCTGTTTTTT.

The rearrangement uses TRBV11-3 and TRBJ2-2; 8 bases match TRBD1. This CDR3 contains 16 residues. V lost 6 bases, J lost 4 bases, and 10 bases stayed unmatched. Germline V gives CDR1 SGHNT, CDR2 YENEEA. The CDR3 DNA sequence: TGTGCCAGCAGTTACCAGGGGGCTAGTATCACCGGGGAGCTGTTTTTT. As protein: CASSYQGASITGELFF. Full variable domain (outside the CDR3, taken from reference TRBV11-3 and TRBJ2-2): EAGVVQSPRYKIIEKKQPVAFWCNPISGHNTLYWYLQNLGQGPELLIRYENEEAVDDSQLPKDRFSAERLKGVDSTLKIQPAELGDSAVYLCASSYQGASITGELFFGEGSRLTVL.

There are a few counts of this clone. The junction does not match germline at one end; this may be a read error. The chain employs TRBV5-1 and TRBJ1-2, with D maybe TRBD1 (5 bases). Germline V gene data show CDR1 as SGHRS and CDR2 as YFSETQ. The CDR3 runs to 14 residues. DNA for the CDR3: TGCGCCAGCAGCCCCGGGACGGAGACCTATGTCTACACCTTC. It specifies CASSPGTETYVYTF.

This sequence joins TRBV5-6 and TRBJ2-7; D possibly corresponds to TRBD2 (6 bases). Germline lookup yields CDR1 SGHDT and CDR2 YYEEEE. The CDR3 sequence is 15 residues long. With 3 bases removed from V and 4 bases from J, the gap between germline ends came to 17 bases. The CDR3 reads CASSSVPRGNYEQYF. CDR3 coding DNA: TGTGCCAGCAGCTCAGTTCCTCGGGGGAATTACGAGCAGTACTTC.

This clone was counted only a few times. The chain has TRBV2 and TRBJ2-1; 10 bases agree with TRBD2. The germline V gene has CDR1 SNHLY and CDR2 FYNNEI. This CDR3 region has 15 residues. Trimming cost V 8 bases and J 10 bases; bases outside gene matches: 14. CDR3 residues: CASCLLAGEFGEQFF. CDR3 coding DNA: TGTGCCAGCTGTCTGCTAGCGGGAGAGTTTGGAGAGCAGTTCTTC.

The chain carries TRBV11-2 and TRBJ2-6; D is uncertain. The J call may be wrong; the DNA end is better matched by TRBJ2-7. Per the germline V gene, CDR1 is SGHAT and CDR2 is FQNNGV. The CDR3 contains 14 residues. The CDR3 bases are TGTGCCAGCAGCTTAGGGCCGGTTTCCTACGAGCAGTACTTC. Translated, it gives CASSLGPVSYEQYF.

This clone occurred many times. The chain is built from TRBV29-1 and TRBJ2-5; TRBD2 matches at 8 bases. The J segment lost 1 base and the V segment lost 3 bases, leaving 1 base of the junction unmatched. This CDR3 comprises 13 residues. Germline V gene sequence: CDR1 SQVTM, CDR2 ANQGSEA. The CDR3 sequence: CSVDGLAQETQYF. CDR3 coding DNA: TGCAGCGTTGATGGACTAGCCCAAGAGACCCAGTACTTC.

The gene calls are TRBV29-1 and TRBJ2-7; D gene ambiguous. The germline CDR1 and CDR2 sequences are SQVTM and ANQGSEA. Trimming cost V 2 bases and J 5 bases, with 10 bases left between them. The CDR3 totals 12 residues. Here the CDR3 reads CSVELTRHEQYF. Here the CDR3 DNA reads TGCAGCGTTGAACTCACCCGCCACGAGCAGTACTTC.

The table lists this clone with many counts. The rearrangement links TRBV18 to TRBJ2-2, with D possibly being TRBD2 (5 bases). Trimming pared 1 base from V and 7 bases from J, leaving 7 bases between. The germline CDR1 and CDR2 sequences are KGHSH and LQKENI. The CDR3 runs 13 residues. The CDR3 DNA sequence: TGTGCCAGCTCACCACGTACTAGCGGGGAGCTGTTTTTT. Protein product: CASSPRTSGELFF.